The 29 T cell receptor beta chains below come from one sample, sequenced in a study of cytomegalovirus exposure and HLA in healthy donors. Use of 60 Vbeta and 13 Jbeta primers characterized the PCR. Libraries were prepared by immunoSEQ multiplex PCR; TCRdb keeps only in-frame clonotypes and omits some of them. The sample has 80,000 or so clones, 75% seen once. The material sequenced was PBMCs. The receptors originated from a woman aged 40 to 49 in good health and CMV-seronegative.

CDR3 nucleotides: TGTGCCAGCAGCTTTCTAGTCGATGAGCAGTTCTTC. This gives the protein CASSFLVDEQFF. The V gene is TRBV11-2, the J gene TRBJ2-1; D gene uncertain. The germline V and J ends were trimmed by 3 bases and 8 bases, with 8 bases remaining between them. Germline loops: CDR1 SGHAT, CDR2 FQNNGV. CDR3 size: 12 residues.

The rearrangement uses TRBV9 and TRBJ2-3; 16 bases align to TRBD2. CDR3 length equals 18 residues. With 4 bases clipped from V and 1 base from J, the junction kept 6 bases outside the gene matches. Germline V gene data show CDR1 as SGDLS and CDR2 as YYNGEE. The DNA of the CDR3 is TGTGCCAGCAGCCCAGGGACTAGCGGGAGGGCCGGCACAGATACGCAGTATTTT. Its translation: CASSPGTSGRAGTDTQYF. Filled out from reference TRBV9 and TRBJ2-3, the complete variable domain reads DSGVTQTPKHLITATGQRVTLRCSPRSGDLSVYWYQQSLDQGLQFLIQYYNGEERAKGNILERFSAQQFPDLHSELNLSSLELGDSALYFCASSPGTSGRAGTDTQYFGPGTRLTVL.

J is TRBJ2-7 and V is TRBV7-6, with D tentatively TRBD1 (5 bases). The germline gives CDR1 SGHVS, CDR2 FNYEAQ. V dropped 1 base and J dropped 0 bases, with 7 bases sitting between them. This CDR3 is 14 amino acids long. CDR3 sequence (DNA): TGTGCCAGCAGCTTAGAGACAGTCTCCTACGAGCAGTACTTC. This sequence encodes CASSLETVSYEQYF.

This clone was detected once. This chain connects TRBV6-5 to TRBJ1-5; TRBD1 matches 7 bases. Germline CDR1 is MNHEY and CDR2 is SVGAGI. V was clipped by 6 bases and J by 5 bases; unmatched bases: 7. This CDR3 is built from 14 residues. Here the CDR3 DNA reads TGTGCCAGCAGATCCAACAGGGGCCATCAGCCCCAGCATTTT. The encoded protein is CASRSNRGHQPQHF.

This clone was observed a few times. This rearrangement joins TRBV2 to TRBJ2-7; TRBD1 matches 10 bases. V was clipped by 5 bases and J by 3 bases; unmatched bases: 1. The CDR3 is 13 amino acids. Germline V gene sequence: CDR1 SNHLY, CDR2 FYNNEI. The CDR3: CASSRTGGYEQYF. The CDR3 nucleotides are TGTGCCAGCAGTAGGACAGGGGGCTACGAGCAGTACTTC.

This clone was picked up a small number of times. The CDR3 loop is CASSPPIGQGANGELFF. In DNA, the CDR3 is TGTGCCAGCTCACCACCCATCGGACAGGGGGCAAACGGGGAGCTGTTTTTT. The rearrangement links TRBV18 to TRBJ2-2; 11 bases align to TRBD1. The V segment lost 0 bases and the J segment 7 bases; nucleotides outside the gene matches: 7. The CDR3 covers 17 residues. CDR1 KGHSH and CDR2 LQKENI come from the germline V gene.

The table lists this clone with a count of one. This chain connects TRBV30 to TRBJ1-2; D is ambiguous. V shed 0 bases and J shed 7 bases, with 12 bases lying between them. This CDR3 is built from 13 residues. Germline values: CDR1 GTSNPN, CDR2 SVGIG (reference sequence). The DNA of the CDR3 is TGTGCCTGGAGTGTACGGCCTTCGGGTGGCTACACCTTC. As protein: CAWSVRPSGGYTF.

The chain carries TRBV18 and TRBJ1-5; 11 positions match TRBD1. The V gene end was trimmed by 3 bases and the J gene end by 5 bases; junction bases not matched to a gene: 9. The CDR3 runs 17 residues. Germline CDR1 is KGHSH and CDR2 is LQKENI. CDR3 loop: CASSPFPGQGADQPQHF. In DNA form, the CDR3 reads TGTGCCAGCTCACCTTTCCCAGGACAGGGGGCCGATCAGCCCCAGCATTTT.

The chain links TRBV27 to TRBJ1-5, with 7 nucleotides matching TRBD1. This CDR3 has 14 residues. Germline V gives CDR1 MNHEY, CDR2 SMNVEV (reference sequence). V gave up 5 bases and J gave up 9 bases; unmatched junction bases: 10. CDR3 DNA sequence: TGTGCCAGCAGTCCCGGGACAGTGACCCGGCCCCAGCATTTT. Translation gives CASSPGTVTRPQHF.

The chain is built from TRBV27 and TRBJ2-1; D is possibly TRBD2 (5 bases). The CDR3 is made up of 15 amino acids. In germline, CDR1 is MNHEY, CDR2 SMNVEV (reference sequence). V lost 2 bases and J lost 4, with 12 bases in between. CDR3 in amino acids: CASSLEGNGYNEQFF. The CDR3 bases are TGTGCCAGCAGTTTAGAGGGTAACGGGTACAATGAGCAGTTCTTC.

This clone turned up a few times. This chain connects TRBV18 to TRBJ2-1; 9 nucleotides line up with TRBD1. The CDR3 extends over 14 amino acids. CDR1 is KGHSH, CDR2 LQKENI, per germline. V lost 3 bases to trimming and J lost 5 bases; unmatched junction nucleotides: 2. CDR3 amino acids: CASSPWTGDNEQFF. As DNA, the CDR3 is TGTGCCAGCTCACCTTGGACAGGGGACAATGAGCAGTTCTTC.

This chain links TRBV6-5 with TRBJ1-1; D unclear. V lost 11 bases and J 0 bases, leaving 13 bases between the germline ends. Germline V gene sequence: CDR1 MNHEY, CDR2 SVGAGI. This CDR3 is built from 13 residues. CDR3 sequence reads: CASTTGLNTEAFF. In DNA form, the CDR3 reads TGTGCCTCTACGACGGGGTTGAACACTGAAGCTTTCTTT.

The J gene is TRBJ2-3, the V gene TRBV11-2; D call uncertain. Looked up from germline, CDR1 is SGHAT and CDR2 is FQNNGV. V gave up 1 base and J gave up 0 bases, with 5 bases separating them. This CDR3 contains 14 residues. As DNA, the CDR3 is TGTGCCAGCAGCTTAGCAGCGAGCACAGATACGCAGTATTTT. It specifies CASSLAASTDTQYF.

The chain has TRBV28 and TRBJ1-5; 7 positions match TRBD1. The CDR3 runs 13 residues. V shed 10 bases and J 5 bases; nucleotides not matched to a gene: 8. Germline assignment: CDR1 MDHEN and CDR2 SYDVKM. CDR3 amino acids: CATLDRVHQPQHF. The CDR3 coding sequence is TGTGCCACCCTAGACAGGGTCCATCAGCCCCAGCATTTT.

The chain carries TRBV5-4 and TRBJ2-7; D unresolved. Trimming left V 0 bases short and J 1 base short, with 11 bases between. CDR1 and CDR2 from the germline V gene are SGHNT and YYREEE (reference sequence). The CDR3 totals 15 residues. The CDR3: CASSLGAGISYEQYF. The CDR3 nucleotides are TGTGCCAGCAGCTTGGGGGCAGGAATATCCTACGAGCAGTACTTC.

CDR3 in DNA: TGTGCCAGCAGTTCCGGGACAGGGCGCTACAATGAGCAGTTCTTC. The encoded protein is CASSSGTGRYNEQFF. The chain combines TRBV28 with TRBJ2-1, with 9 bases identical to TRBD1. The junction had 4 bases not matched to a gene; V was cut back by 4 bases and J by 3 bases. Germline CDR1 MDHEN, CDR2 SYDVKM. The CDR3 loop spans 15 amino acids.

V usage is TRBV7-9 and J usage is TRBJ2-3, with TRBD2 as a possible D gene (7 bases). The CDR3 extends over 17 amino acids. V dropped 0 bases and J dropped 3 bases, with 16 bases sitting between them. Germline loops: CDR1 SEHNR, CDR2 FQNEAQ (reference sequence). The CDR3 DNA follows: TGTGCCAGCAGCTTAGCGGGTGGGCGGGGGCGTACAGATACGCAGTATTTT. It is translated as CASSLAGGRGRTDTQYF.

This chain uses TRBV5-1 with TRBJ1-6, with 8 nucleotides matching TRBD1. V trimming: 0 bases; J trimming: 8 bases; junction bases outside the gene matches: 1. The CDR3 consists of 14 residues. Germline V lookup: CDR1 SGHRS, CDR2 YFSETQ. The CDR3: CASSLADRDSPLHF. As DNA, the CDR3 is TGCGCCAGCAGCTTGGCGGACAGGGATTCACCCCTCCACTTT.

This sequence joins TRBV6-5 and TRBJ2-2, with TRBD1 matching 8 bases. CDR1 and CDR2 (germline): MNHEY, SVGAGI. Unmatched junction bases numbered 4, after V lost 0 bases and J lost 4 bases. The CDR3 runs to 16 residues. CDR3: CASSYSTGAPTGELFF. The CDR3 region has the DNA TGTGCCAGCAGTTACTCGACAGGGGCGCCCACCGGGGAGCTGTTTTTT.

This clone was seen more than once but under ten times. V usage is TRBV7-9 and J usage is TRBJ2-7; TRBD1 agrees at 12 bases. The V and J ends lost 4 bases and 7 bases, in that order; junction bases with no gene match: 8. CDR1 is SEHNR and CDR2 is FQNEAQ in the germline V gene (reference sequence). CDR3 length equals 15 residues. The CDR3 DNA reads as TGTGCCAGCAGCTGGGCGGGACAGGGGGCAAGTGAGCAGTACTTC. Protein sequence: CASSWAGQGASEQYF.

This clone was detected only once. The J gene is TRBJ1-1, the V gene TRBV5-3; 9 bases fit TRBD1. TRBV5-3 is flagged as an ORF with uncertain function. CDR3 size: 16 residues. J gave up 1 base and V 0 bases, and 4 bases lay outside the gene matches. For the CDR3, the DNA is TGTGCCAGAAGCTTGGACAGGGGGCGCCAGAACACTGAAGCTTTCTTT. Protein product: CARSLDRGRQNTEAFF.

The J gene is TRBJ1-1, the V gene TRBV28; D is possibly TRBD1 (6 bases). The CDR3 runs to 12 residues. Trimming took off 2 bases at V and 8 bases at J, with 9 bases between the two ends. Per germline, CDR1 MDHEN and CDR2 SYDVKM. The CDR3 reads CASSLMDSEAFF. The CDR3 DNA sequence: TGTGCCAGCAGTTTAATGGACAGCGAAGCTTTCTTT. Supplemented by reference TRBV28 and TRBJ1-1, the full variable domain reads DVKVTQSSRYLVKRTGEKVFLECVQDMDHENMFWYRQDPGLGLRLIYFSYDVKMKEKGDIPEGYSVSREKKERFSLILESASTNQTSMYLCASSLMDSEAFFGQGTRLTVV.

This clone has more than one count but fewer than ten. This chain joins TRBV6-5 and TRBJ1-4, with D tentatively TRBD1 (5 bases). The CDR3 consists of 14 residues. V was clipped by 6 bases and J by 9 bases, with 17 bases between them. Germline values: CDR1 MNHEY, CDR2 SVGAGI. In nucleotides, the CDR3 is TGTGCCAGCAGCCGGGGGGTTGAGGCGAAAAAACTGTTTTTT. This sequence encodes CASSRGVEAKKLFF.

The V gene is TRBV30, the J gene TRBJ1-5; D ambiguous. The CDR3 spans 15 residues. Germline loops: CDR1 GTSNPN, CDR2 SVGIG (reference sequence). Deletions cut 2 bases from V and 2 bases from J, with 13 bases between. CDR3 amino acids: CAWSNGRIGNQPQHF. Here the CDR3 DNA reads TGTGCCTGGAGTAATGGGCGAATAGGCAATCAGCCCCAGCATTTT.

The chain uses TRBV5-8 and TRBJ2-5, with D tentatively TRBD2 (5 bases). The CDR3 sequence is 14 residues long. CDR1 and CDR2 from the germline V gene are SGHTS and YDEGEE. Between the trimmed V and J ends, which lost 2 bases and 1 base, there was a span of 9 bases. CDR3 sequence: CASSFSGIQETQYF. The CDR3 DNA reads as TGTGCCAGCAGCTTTTCCGGGATCCAAGAGACCCAGTACTTC.

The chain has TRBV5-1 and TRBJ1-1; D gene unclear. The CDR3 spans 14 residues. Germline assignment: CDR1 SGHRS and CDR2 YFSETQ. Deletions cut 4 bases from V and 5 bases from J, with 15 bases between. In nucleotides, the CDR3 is TGCGCCAGCAGCCGCGTTGCGAGTGAGACTGAAGCTTTCTTT. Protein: CASSRVASETEAFF.

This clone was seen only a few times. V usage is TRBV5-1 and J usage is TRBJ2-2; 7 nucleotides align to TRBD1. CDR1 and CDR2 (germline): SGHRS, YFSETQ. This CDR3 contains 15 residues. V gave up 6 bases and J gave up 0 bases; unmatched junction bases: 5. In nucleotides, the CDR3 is TGCGCCAGCATCCCGGGACAGACGAACACCGGGGAGCTGTTTTTT. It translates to CASIPGQTNTGELFF.

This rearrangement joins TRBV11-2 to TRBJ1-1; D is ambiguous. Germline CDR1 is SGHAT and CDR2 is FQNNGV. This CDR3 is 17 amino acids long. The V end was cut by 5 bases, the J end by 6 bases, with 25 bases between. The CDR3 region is CASSLHPWEVALAEAFF. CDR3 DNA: TGTGCCAGCAGCCTACACCCGTGGGAGGTAGCGCTGGCTGAAGCTTTCTTT. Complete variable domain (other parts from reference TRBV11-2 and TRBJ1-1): EAGVAQSPRYKIIEKRQSVAFWCNPISGHATLYWYQQILGQGPKLLIQFQNNGVVDDSQLPKDRFSAERLKGVDSTLKIQPAKLEDSAVYLCASSLHPWEVALAEAFFGQGTRLTVV.

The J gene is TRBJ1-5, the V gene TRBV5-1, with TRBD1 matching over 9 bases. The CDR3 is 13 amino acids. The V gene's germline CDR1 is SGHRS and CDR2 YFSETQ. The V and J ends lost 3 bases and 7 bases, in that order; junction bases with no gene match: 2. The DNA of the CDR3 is TGCGCCAGCAGCTCGACAGGGGGACAGCCCCAGCATTTT. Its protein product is CASSSTGGQPQHF.